This TCR beta chain emerged from a study of T cell responses to AZD1222 COVID-19 vaccine. Background on the study: Samples with a second dose at about 4 or about 12 weeks were pooled together.

On this clone itself: Its specificity is not known.

Whole-study results and caveats: After two AZD1222 doses, spike-specific TCR breadth and depth rose versus day 0. Baseline serology detected seropositivity in only a handful of AZD1222 recipients.

Trimming removed 4 bases from V and 1 base from J, with 13 bases in between. This CDR3 is built from 16 residues. Looked up from germline, CDR1 is MDHEN and CDR2 is SYDVKM. Generated by immunoSEQ multiplex PCR, the TCRdb table keeps only in-frame clones and is missing some. Counted here are over 100,000 clones, roughly 90% occurring once; the ten biggest clones make up roughly 5%. The clonotype was recovered from an adult in good health. Here the sequenced sample was peripheral blood, taken on day 0 of AZD1222 vaccination. The V call is TRBV28, the J call TRBJ2-2; D is undetermined. CDR3 amino acids: CASSSSSFENTGELFF. DNA for the CDR3: TGTGCCAGCAGTTCTAGTTCCTTCGAGAACACCGGGGAGCTGTTTTTT.